Listed below are T cell receptor beta chains from one sample, sequenced in a study of T cells in Graves' hyperthyroidism and ophthalmopathy. TCRdb reprocessed the multiplex PCR reads with MiXCR, giving one entry per CDR3 protein. The sample holds 550,000 to 600,000 distinct CDR3 sequences; 12% to 15% are singletons and the top ten take around 7%. Sequenced sample: blood. These receptors were obtained from a young woman with Graves' ophthalmopathy. Both conserved end residues are part of each CDR3. A D gene is named only where the DNA matches it firmly. Size values are once, few and many counts, or a class for expanded clones, and some rows have none.

CDR3nt | CDR3aa | abundance | d_gene | j_gene | v_gene
TGTGCCAGCAGCACCGACGGATACACTGAAGCTTTCTTT | CASSTDGYTEAFF | many | - | TRBJ1-1 | TRBV6-1
TGTGCCTGGACTAGCGGGAGAGCATACGAGCAGTACTTC | CAWTSGRAYEQYF | many | TRBD2 | TRBJ2-7 | TRBV30
TGTGCCAGCAGCTCTCGACAGGGCGGTTCACCCCTCCACTTT | CASSSRQGGSPLHF | many | TRBD1 | TRBJ1-6 | TRBV7-8
TGTGCCAGCAGCTTGCAAGGGGGGCGAAAAGACGAGCAGTACTTC | CASSLQGGRKDEQYF | many | - | TRBJ2-7 | TRBV5-8
TGTGCCATCAGTTCGGGACAGGGTAACACTGAAGCTTTCTTT | CAISSGQGNTEAFF | - | TRBD1 | TRBJ1-1 | TRBV10-3
TGTGCCAGCAGTCCAATACTAGCGGGAGTGCTCTACGAGCAGTACTTC | CASSPILAGVLYEQYF | - | TRBD2 | TRBJ2-7 | TRBV6-2/TRBV6-3
TGTGCCACCAGCAGAGCAGTGATGGATAATTCACCCCTCCACTTT | CATSRAVMDNSPLHF | - | - | TRBJ1-6 | TRBV15
TGTGCCAGCTCACCTCGGGGGAAGACGGCAGGCGAGCAGTACTTC | CASSPRGKTAGEQYF | few | - | TRBJ2-7 | TRBV18
TGTGCCAGCAGTTTAAATCCGGGACAGGGTGGAAAACTGTTTTTT | CASSLNPGQGGKLFF | few | TRBD1 | TRBJ1-4 | TRBV12-3/TRBV12-4
TGTGCCAGCAGCCTAGGACAGGGGCTTAACTATGGCTACACCTTC | CASSLGQGLNYGYTF | many | TRBD1 | TRBJ1-2 | TRBV7-9
TGCAGCGCCGAACTACCGTTTACCACAGATACGCAGTATTTT | CSAELPFTTDTQYF | many | - | TRBJ2-3 | TRBV29-1
TGTGCCAGCACTTCCAAACAGGGGGCGGAGGGCTACACCTTC | CASTSKQGAEGYTF | - | TRBD1 | TRBJ1-2 | TRBV28
TGCGCCAGCAGCCAAGGGGGACAGGGGGCTGTCACAGATACGCAGTATTTT | CASSQGGQGAVTDTQYF | - | TRBD1 | TRBJ2-3 | TRBV4-1
TGCGCCAGCAGCTCTCCCACAGATACGCAGTATTTT | CASSSPTDTQYF | many | - | TRBJ2-3 | TRBV5-1
TGTGCCAGCAGCTTAGTTCAGGGGTTAAGCTCTGGAAACACCATATATTTT | CASSLVQGLSSGNTIYF | few | - | TRBJ1-3 | TRBV7-2
TGTGCCAGCAGCCGACCCACTGAAGCTTTCTTT | CASSRPTEAFF | few | - | TRBJ1-1 | TRBV3-2
TGTGCCAGCAGTTACTCGGAGGACAGGGACCTATACGAGCAGTACTTC | CASSYSEDRDLYEQYF | many | TRBD1 | TRBJ2-7 | TRBV6-5
TGCAGTGCTAGAGTGGGCCCAGCGGGAGCTACAGATACGCAGTATTTT | CSARVGPAGATDTQYF | many | TRBD2 | TRBJ2-3 | TRBV20-1